These 18 T cell receptor beta chains originate from one sample sequenced in a study of graft-versus-host responses after intestinal transplantation. Some clones are missing from TCRdb's copy, which holds only in-frame ones; the method was immunoSEQ multiplex PCR. The sample includes 24,000 or so clones, less than 90% of them seen just once. The sequenced sample was PBMCs, obtained almost 29 days after intestinal transplant. The source of these receptors is a human patient who received an intestinal transplant, so some T cells may come from the graft donor.

The CDR3 nucleotides read TGTGCCAGCAGTGAATTAATGGGGCTCTCTGGAAACACCATATATTTT. It yields the protein CASSELMGLSGNTIYF. The chain employs TRBV6-1 and TRBJ1-3, with D perhaps TRBD1 (5 bases). In germline, CDR1 is MNHNS, CDR2 SASEGT. The V end was cut by 2 bases, the J end by 0 bases, with 11 bases between. The length of the CDR3 is 16 residues.

The chain joins TRBV6-1 to TRBJ1-1; D is unclear. The CDR3 loop spans 13 amino acids. CDR1 MNHNS and CDR2 SASEGT come from the germline V gene. Trimming stripped 6 bases from V and 0 bases from J, with 8 bases between. CDR3 in amino acids: CASSTRVNTEAFF. The CDR3 nucleotides are TGTGCCAGCAGCACAAGGGTGAACACTGAAGCTTTCTTT.

The CDR3, as DNA: TGCGCCAGCAGCTTGGGAGGGACGGCTGCTAACTATGGCTACACCTTC. This translates into CASSLGGTAANYGYTF. J is TRBJ1-2 and V is TRBV5-1; the D gene is possibly TRBD1 (5 bases). The length of the CDR3 is 16 residues. CDR1 and CDR2 (germline): SGHRS, YFSETQ. The V end lost 0 bases, the J end lost 0 bases, and 12 bases lay between the germline ends.

This clone was recorded only once. The J gene is TRBJ2-5, the V gene TRBV9; D is undetermined. Between the trimmed V and J ends, which lost 0 bases and 5 bases, there was a span of 17 bases. The CDR3 runs 16 residues. The germline V gene encodes CDR1 SGDLS and CDR2 YYNGEE. The CDR3 loop is CASSVDEKGLVETQYF. The CDR3 nucleotides read TGTGCCAGCAGCGTAGATGAAAAGGGCCTCGTGGAGACCCAGTACTTC.

As for this clone: A read error may account for a junction end that differs from germline. The chain carries TRBV10-1 and TRBJ2-1, with D perhaps matching TRBD1 or TRBD2 (7 bases each). Germline lookup yields CDR1 WNHNN and CDR2 SYGVQD (reference sequence). CDR3 length: 15 amino acids. The CDR3 protein is CASSPSGTVYNERFF. For the CDR3, the DNA is TGCGCCAGCAGCCCGAGCGGGACAGTCTACAATGAGCGGTTCTTC.

This chain uses TRBV20-1 with TRBJ1-2; no clear D gene. V lost 0 bases and J lost 6, with 5 bases in between. Looked up from germline, CDR1 is DFQATT and CDR2 is SNEGSKA (reference sequence). The CDR3 has 11 residues. The CDR3 sequence is CSARDQNGYTF. CDR3 bases: TGCAGTGCTAGAGATCAAAATGGCTACACCTTC.

Points on this clone: One end of the junction does not line up with germline, which may come from a read error. The V and J genes are TRBV7-7 and TRBJ2-3; a possible D gene is TRBD1 (6 bases). There are 13 residues in the CDR3. Germline CDR1 and CDR2: SSHAT and FNYEAQ (reference sequence). The CDR3 nucleotides read TGTGCTAGCAGCTTCGAGGGGGCAGATACGCAGTATTTT. Translated, it gives CASSFEGADTQYF.

There are a few counts of this clone. The chain employs TRBV5-6 and TRBJ2-7, with 10 bases fitting TRBD1. This CDR3 is built from 15 residues. Germline lookup yields CDR1 SGHDT and CDR2 YYEEEE. J was trimmed by 5 bases and V by 3 bases; bases with no gene match: 8. CDR3 nucleotide sequence: TGTGCCAGCAGCTATACGGGACAGGGGACCCACGAGCAGTACTTC. It encodes CASSYTGQGTHEQYF.

This clone was detected a few times. The V and J genes are TRBV21-1 and TRBJ2-2. TRBV21-1 is marked as a pseudogene. CDR3 length: 15 residues. The CDR3 sequence is CASSIAKVDTGELFF. The CDR3 DNA reads as TGTGCCAGCAGCATAGCGAAGGTTGACACCGGGGAGCTGTTTTTT.

The V and J genes are TRBV20-1 and TRBJ1-1, with D tentatively TRBD1 (5 bases). Germline values: CDR1 DFQATT, CDR2 SNEGSKA (reference sequence). V lost 8 bases to trimming and J lost 1 base, with 8 bases between them. The CDR3 is 11 residues long. The CDR3 nucleotides are TGCAGTACCGACAGGAACACTGAAGCTTTCTTT. Translating it yields CSTDRNTEAFF.

V and J are TRBV14 and TRBJ2-7; 7 nucleotides line up with TRBD2. V lost 4 bases, J lost 5 bases, and 17 bases stayed unmatched. The CDR3 covers 17 residues. Looked up from germline, CDR1 is SGHDN and CDR2 is FVKESK. CDR3 DNA sequence: TGTGCCAGCAGCCGAAATCTAAGTCCGGGGACTACCAACGAGCAGTACTTC. Its protein product is CASSRNLSPGTTNEQYF. Full variable domain (missing parts from reference TRBV14 and TRBJ2-7): EAGVTQFPSHSVIEKGQTVTLRCDPISGHDNLYWYRRVMGKEIKFLLHFVKESKQDESGMPNNRFLAERTGGTYSTLKVQPAELEDSGVYFCASSRNLSPGTTNEQYFGPGTRLTVT.

The chain links TRBV5-1 to TRBJ2-7; D is ambiguous. Trimming removed 0 bases from V and 5 bases from J, with 6 bases in between. The CDR3 covers 12 residues. Looked up from germline, CDR1 is SGHRS and CDR2 is YFSETQ. CDR3 in amino acids: CASSLDANEQYF. The CDR3 DNA reads TGCGCCAGCAGCTTGGACGCAAACGAGCAGTACTTC.

The CDR3 DNA follows: TGTGCCTGGACCCCAGGGGGAACGTACGAGCAGTACTTC. It codes for CAWTPGGTYEQYF. This chain uses TRBV30 with TRBJ2-7; 7 nucleotides agree with TRBD1. The V gene's germline CDR1 is GTSNPN and CDR2 SVGIG (reference sequence). Trimming removed 4 bases from V and 4 bases from J; junction bases left unmatched: 7. The CDR3 consists of 13 residues.

There are a few counts of this clone. This same CDR3 is encoded by further DNA sequences in the sample. The J gene is TRBJ2-5, the V gene TRBV4-1; no clear D gene. The length of the CDR3 is 12 residues. The V end lost 0 bases, the J end lost 4 bases, and 3 bases lay between the germline ends. Germline CDR1 and CDR2: MGHRA and YSYEKL. CDR3 sequence reads: CASSQEGETQYF. The CDR3 region has the DNA TGCGCCAGCAGCCAAGAGGGAGAGACCCAGTACTTC.

The chain employs TRBV6-5 and TRBJ2-5; D gene ambiguous. CDR3 length: 14 residues. The V end was cut by 5 bases, the J end by 5 bases, with 15 bases between. The germline V gene has CDR1 MNHEY and CDR2 SVGAGI. The CDR3 loop reads CASSPLLGWETQYF. The DNA for the CDR3 is TGTGCCAGCAGTCCGCTGCTGGGGTGGGAGACCCAGTACTTC.

V gene TRBV7-9 combines with J gene TRBJ2-3; 10 positions agree with TRBD2. Per the germline V gene, CDR1 is SEHNR and CDR2 is FQNEAQ (reference sequence). J was trimmed by 2 bases and V by 1 base; bases with no gene match: 6. There are 17 residues in the CDR3. CDR3 in DNA: TGTGCCAGCAGCTTAGTGCTAGCGGGAGCGTCCACAGATACGCAGTATTTT. Translated, it gives CASSLVLAGASTDTQYF.

The chain links TRBV18 to TRBJ1-3, with D perhaps TRBD1 (6 bases). Germline V CDR1 and CDR2: KGHSH, LQKENI. The CDR3 runs 15 residues. V was pared by 2 bases and J by 0 bases, with 8 bases between. CDR3 sequence (DNA): TGTGCCAGCTCACCAGACAGGAACTCTGGAAACACCATATATTTT. Amino acid sequence: CASSPDRNSGNTIYF.

The chain is built from TRBV2 and TRBJ2-5, with a tentative D call TRBD2 (6 bases). Per germline, CDR1 SNHLY and CDR2 FYNNEI. V was shortened by 5 bases and J by 5 bases, with 12 bases between the two germline ends. The CDR3 runs to 13 residues. CDR3 coding DNA: TGTGCCAGCAGTCGGGACTTACAGGAGACCCAGTACTTC. Encoded protein: CASSRDLQETQYF.